Below are 12 T cell receptor beta chains sequenced from a single sample in a study of cytomegalovirus exposure and HLA in healthy donors. Use of 60 Vbeta and 13 Jbeta primers characterized the PCR. Measured with immunoSEQ multiplex PCR; TCRdb has only the in-frame clones, and not every one. The table records 160,000 or so clones, 80% of them present only once. The sample taken for sequencing was PBMCs. Every receptor here comes from a woman aged 50 to 65 in good health and CMV-seronegative.

This chain uses TRBV11-2 with TRBJ2-7; D possibly corresponds to TRBD1 (6 bases). Germline CDR1 and CDR2: SGHAT and FQNNGV. The CDR3 covers 14 residues. The V end was cut by 1 base, the J end by 5 bases, with 12 bases between. The CDR3 DNA follows: TGTGCCAGCAGCTTAGGGCAGGGGATCAACGAGCAGTACTTC. Amino acid sequence: CASSLGQGINEQYF.

The chain joins TRBV2 to TRBJ1-4; a possible D gene is TRBD1 (5 bases). This CDR3 spans 15 amino acids. Germline V gene lookup returns CDR1 SNHLY and CDR2 FYNNEI. Trimming shortened V by 3 bases and J by 8 bases, and 16 bases separated the two germline ends. The CDR3 region is CASSDTGAGEEKLFF. The CDR3 region has the DNA TGTGCCAGCAGTGATACCGGGGCGGGGGAGGAAAAACTGTTTTTT.

V gene TRBV25-1 combines with J gene TRBJ2-2; 9 positions agree with TRBD2. The CDR3 runs 15 residues. The V and J ends lost 3 bases and 8 bases, in that order; junction bases with no gene match: 7. Germline CDR1 and CDR2: MGHDK and SYGVNS. The CDR3 DNA sequence: TGTGCCAGCAGTGATAGGAATAGCGGGAGTGGGGAGCTGTTTTTT. This translates into CASSDRNSGSGELFF.

The chain has TRBV6-6 and TRBJ1-3; no reliable D call. The germline CDR1 and CDR2 sequences are MNHNY and SVGAGI (reference sequence). CDR3 length: 15 residues. Trimming took 1 base from V and 1 from J, leaving 8 bases between them. CDR3 amino acids: CASSYYQASGNTIYF. CDR3 nucleotide sequence: TGTGCCAGCAGTTACTATCAGGCGTCTGGAAACACCATATATTTT.

The V call is TRBV7-2, the J call TRBJ1-1; 7 positions agree with TRBD1. The CDR3 extends over 15 amino acids. CDR1 is SGHTA, CDR2 FQGNSA, per germline. V trimming: 5 bases; J trimming: 10 bases; junction bases outside the gene matches: 16. For the CDR3, the DNA is TGTGCCAGCAGCCTTAGGGACCCTTCACAGGGGAGAGCTTTCTTT. Its protein product is CASSLRDPSQGRAFF.

The gene calls are TRBV2 and TRBJ2-5, with D possibly TRBD2 on 6 matching bases. Germline loops: CDR1 SNHLY, CDR2 FYNNEI. The germline V and J ends were trimmed by 7 bases and 0 bases, with 12 bases remaining between them. The CDR3 is made up of 14 amino acids. CDR3 DNA: TGTGCCAGCAAGGGCGGGGACTACCAAGAGACCCAGTACTTC. Its translation: CASKGGDYQETQYF.

This chain links TRBV19 with TRBJ2-1; TRBD2 matches 10 bases. Germline CDR1 reads LNHDA; CDR2 reads SQIVND (reference sequence). The CDR3 contains 13 residues. V shed 4 bases, J shed 9 bases, and the junction held 3 bases outside the gene matches. The CDR3 is CASSTLAGVEQFF. In DNA form, the CDR3 reads TGTGCCAGTAGTACCCTAGCGGGAGTTGAGCAGTTCTTC. The whole variable domain, remainder taken from reference TRBV19 and TRBJ2-1, is DGGITQSPKYLFRKEGQNVTLSCEQNLNHDAMYWYRQDPGQGLRLIYYSQIVNDFQKGDIAEGYSVSREKKESFPLTVTSAQKNPTAFYLCASSTLAGVEQFFGPGTRLTVL.

The chain is built from TRBV27 and TRBJ2-2, with 7 bases lining up with TRBD1. CDR1 MNHEY and CDR2 SMNVEV come from the germline V gene (reference sequence). CDR3 length: 15 residues. V shed 6 bases and J 6 bases; nucleotides not matched to a gene: 10. For the CDR3, the DNA is TGTGCCAGCAGAAGGGAGAGGGGGCCCTCCGGGGAGCTGTTTTTT. The encoded protein is CASRRERGPSGELFF.

This clone was seen more than once but under ten times. V is TRBV4-1 and J is TRBJ2-5, with D hard to call. V dropped 1 base and J dropped 2 bases, with 5 bases sitting between them. Per the germline V gene, CDR1 is MGHRA and CDR2 is YSYEKL. CDR3 length: 13 residues. The CDR3 is CASSQGTQETQYF. The CDR3 nucleotides read TGCGCCAGCAGCCAAGGCACACAAGAGACCCAGTACTTC.

The gene calls are TRBV7-2 and TRBJ1-2, with 7 positions matching TRBD1. CDR3 size: 15 residues. Germline trimming cut 5 bases from V and 1 base from J; bases unmatched to any gene: 7. Germline CDR1 reads SGHTA; CDR2 reads FQGNSA. The CDR3: CASSPRQGHNYGYTF. CDR3 sequence (DNA): TGTGCCAGCAGCCCGCGACAGGGACATAACTATGGCTACACCTTC.

The chain combines TRBV7-2 with TRBJ1-1; no definite D call. CDR3 length: 14 amino acids. Deletions cut 3 bases from V and 1 base from J, with 9 bases between. CDR1 is SGHTA, CDR2 FQGNSA, per germline. CDR3 coding DNA: TGTGCCAGCAGCTTGGTCCCAGGGAACACTGAAGCTTTCTTT. Its protein product is CASSLVPGNTEAFF.

The chain carries TRBV21-1 and TRBJ2-6; the D call in the table, TRBD1, was not verified against the DNA. TRBV21-1 is given as a pseudogene. This CDR3 has 18 amino acids. The CDR3 nucleotides are TGTGCCAGCCGCAATATCAGGGGCTACCGGGGTGGGGCCAACGTCCTGACTTTC. As protein: CASRNIRGYRGGANVLTF.